Given below is one T cell receptor beta chain in context. Germline V CDR1 and CDR2: SNHLY, FYNNEI. The CDR3 has 12 amino acids. V was trimmed by 4 bases and J by 2 bases, leaving 6 bases between them. PCR was performed using 60 Vbeta and 13 Jbeta primers. Repertoires were generated with immunoSEQ multiplex PCR, while TCRdb's copy carries only in-frame clones and drops some. The sample shows about 180,000 clones, more than 75% of them seen only once. This sample was taken from a study of cytomegalovirus exposure and HLA in healthy donors. This sequence originates from a woman in her 30s in good health and CMV-seropositive. The chain couples TRBV2 to TRBJ2-7; D is unclear. The sample was PBMCs. CDR3 bases: TGTGCCAGCAGTGCAACTGCCTACGAGCAGTACTTC. Encoded protein: CASSATAYEQYF.